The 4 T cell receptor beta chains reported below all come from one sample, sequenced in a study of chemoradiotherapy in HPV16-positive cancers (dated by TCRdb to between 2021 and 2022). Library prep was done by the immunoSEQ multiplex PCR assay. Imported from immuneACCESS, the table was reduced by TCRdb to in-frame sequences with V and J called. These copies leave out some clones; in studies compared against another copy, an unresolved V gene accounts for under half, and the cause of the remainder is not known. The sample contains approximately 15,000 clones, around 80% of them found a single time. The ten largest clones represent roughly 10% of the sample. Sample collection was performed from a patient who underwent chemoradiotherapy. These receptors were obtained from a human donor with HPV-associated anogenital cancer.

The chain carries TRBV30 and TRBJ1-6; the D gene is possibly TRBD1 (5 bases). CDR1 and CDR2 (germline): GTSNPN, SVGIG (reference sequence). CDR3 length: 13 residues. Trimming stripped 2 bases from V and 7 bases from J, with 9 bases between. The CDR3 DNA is TGTGCCTGGAGTATTACAGGAAATTCACCCCTCCACTTT. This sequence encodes CAWSITGNSPLHF.

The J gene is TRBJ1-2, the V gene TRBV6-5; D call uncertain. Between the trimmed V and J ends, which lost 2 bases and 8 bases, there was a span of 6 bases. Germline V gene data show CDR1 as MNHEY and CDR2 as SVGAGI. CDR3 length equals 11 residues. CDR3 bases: TGTGCCAGCAGTTACGGCTGGGGCTACACCTTC. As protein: CASSYGWGYTF.

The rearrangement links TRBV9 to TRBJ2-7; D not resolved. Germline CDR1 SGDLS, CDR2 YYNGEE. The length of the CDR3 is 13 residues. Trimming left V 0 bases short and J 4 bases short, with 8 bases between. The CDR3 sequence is CASSVGPTYEQYF. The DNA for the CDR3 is TGTGCCAGCAGCGTAGGGCCGACTTACGAGCAGTACTTC.

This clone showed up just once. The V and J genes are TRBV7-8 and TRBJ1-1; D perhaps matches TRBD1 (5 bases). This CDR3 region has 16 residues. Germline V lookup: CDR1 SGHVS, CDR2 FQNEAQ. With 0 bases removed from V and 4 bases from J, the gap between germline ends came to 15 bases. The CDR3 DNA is TGTGCCAGCAGCTTAGCGGGATCAGGGTGGGCCACTGAAGCTTTCTTT. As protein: CASSLAGSGWATEAFF. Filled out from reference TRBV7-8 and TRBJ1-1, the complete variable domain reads GAGVSQSPRYKVAKRGQDVALRCDPISGHVSLFWYQQALGQGPEFLTYFQNEAQLDKSGLPSDRFFAERPEGSVSTLKIQRTQQEDSAVYLCASSLAGSGWATEAFFGQGTRLTVV.